Listed here are 28 T cell receptor beta chains from one sample, sequenced in a study of regulatory T cells in long-lasting Graves disease. Assembly of TCR beta libraries relied on iRepertoire HTBI primers together with Arm-PCR of CDR3 regions. TCRdb used MiXCR to reprocess the multiplex PCR reads, holding one entry per CDR3 protein. The profile covers hundreds of thousands of distinct CDR3 sequences, with over 15% appearing a single time and roughly 27% taken by the ten largest. Time point indicated: newly diagnosed GD, antithyroid drugs for less than 3 months. Scientists built the TCR library using RNA that was extracted from PBMCs. Separately, the same data were catalogued under a study of T cells in Graves' hyperthyroidism and ophthalmopathy.

The material was peripheral blood mononuclear cells (PBMCs), obtained at new diagnosis, from a patient treated with antithyroid drugs. These receptors all come from a man aged 40-50 years with Graves disease.

This clonotype was recorded many times. The rearrangement links TRBV20-1 to TRBJ2-1; 13 bases are shared with TRBD2. J lost 1 base, V lost 6 bases, and 12 bases had no gene match. The CDR3 extends over 18 amino acids. Germline CDR1 and CDR2: DFQATT and SNEGSKA (reference sequence). CDR3 residues: CSATGLAGVGWSYNEQFF. The CDR3 DNA reads TGCAGTGCAACTGGACTAGCGGGGGTGGGGTGGTCCTACAATGAGCAGTTCTTC.

Details on this clonotype: A much larger clone lies a single base off, so this may be a read error. This rearrangement joins TRBV10-3 to TRBJ2-3, with 7 bases lining up with TRBD1. Germline V gives CDR1 ENHRY, CDR2 SYGVKD. Trimming took 4 bases from V and 0 from J; bases not matched to a gene: 1. This CDR3 has 14 amino acids. The CDR3 loop is CAISVTGSTDTQYF. The CDR3 DNA reads as TGTGCCATCAGTGTGACAGGGAGCACAGATACGCAGTATTTT.

This clonotype was observed many times. This chain uses TRBV2 with TRBJ2-7, with D maybe TRBD1 (6 bases). The V and J ends lost 7 bases and 5 bases respectively, with 18 bases between them. The CDR3 sequence is 14 residues long. Per the germline V gene, CDR1 is SNHLY and CDR2 is FYNNEI. The CDR3: CASTNPRGSHEQYF. In DNA, the CDR3 is TGTGCCAGCACCAATCCCAGGGGATCCCACGAGCAGTACTTC.

This clonotype was counted at least ten times. CDR3 in amino acids: CASSSQLIPGGETQYF. The CDR3, as DNA: TGTGCCAGCAGTTCCCAACTAATCCCGGGGGGAGAGACCCAGTACTTC. This chain joins TRBV28 and TRBJ2-1; 7 bases are a match to TRBD2. The J call may not be correct, given that the DNA end is closer to TRBJ2-5. From germline, CDR1 is MDHEN and CDR2 SYDVKM. The length of the CDR3 is 16 residues.

This clonotype was detected only a few times. A much larger clone differs from this one at a single base, so this may be a read error. The rearrangement uses TRBV2 and TRBJ2-5; D is unresolved. The CDR3 has 14 residues. Looked up from germline, CDR1 is SNHLY and CDR2 is FYNNEI. V lost 3 bases and J lost 6, with 14 bases in between. The CDR3 DNA is TGTGCCAGCAGTGAGGCTGCCAAGGGAAAGACCCAGTACTTC. It codes for CASSEAAKGKTQYF.

The chain joins TRBV7-2 to TRBJ2-7; perhaps D is TRBD1 or TRBD2 (6 bases each). V was cut by 9 bases and J by 3 bases, with 21 bases left in between. The CDR3 has 15 amino acids. Germline V lookup: CDR1 SGHTA, CDR2 FQGNSA. CDR3 sequence (DNA): TGTGCCAGTCGTCAAGAGGCGGGACACATCTACGAGCAGTACTTC. Its translation: CASRQEAGHIYEQYF.

The sample holds many counts of this clonotype. The gene calls are TRBV5-1 and TRBJ2-5; TRBD1 or TRBD2 may be the D gene (5 bases each). The CDR3 totals 14 residues. Trimming shortened V by 4 bases and J by 5 bases, and 15 bases separated the two germline ends. Germline assignment: CDR1 SGHRS and CDR2 YFSETQ. The CDR3, as DNA: TGCGCCAGCAGCCCGGGACGGTGGGATGAGACCCAGTACTTC. As protein: CASSPGRWDETQYF.

This clonotype was recorded a few times. V gene TRBV19 combines with J gene TRBJ1-5; the D gene is possibly TRBD1 (5 bases). This CDR3 spans 13 amino acids. V was trimmed by 6 bases and J by 6 bases, leaving 12 bases between them. Germline assignment: CDR1 LNHDA and CDR2 SQIVND (reference sequence). CDR3 DNA: TGTGCCAGTAGCAATTGGGGACCTCAGCCCCAGCATTTT. Protein sequence: CASSNWGPQPQHF.

This clonotype was observed once. Possible read error: a much larger clone is one base away. The J gene is TRBJ1-4, the V gene TRBV7-2; 7 bases fit TRBD1. CDR3 size: 14 residues. CDR1 and CDR2 (germline): SGHTA, FQGNSA. As DNA, the CDR3 is TGTGCCAGCAGCGCGGGACAGTACAATGAAATACTGTTTTTT. Encoded protein: CASSAGQYNEILFF.

There are many counts of this clonotype. The chain joins TRBV20-1 to TRBJ2-5; D unclear. Germline values: CDR1 DFQATT, CDR2 SNEGSKA (reference sequence). This CDR3 is built from 13 residues. V dropped 8 bases and J dropped 6 bases, with 19 bases sitting between them. The DNA for the CDR3 is TGCAGTTTAACAGCAGGCGTAGTGAAGACCCAGTACTTC. As protein: CSLTAGVVKTQYF.

This clonotype was observed a few times. The chain recombines TRBV5-1 with TRBJ1-6; D may be TRBD1 (5 bases). Trimming took 3 bases from V and 6 from J, leaving 13 bases between them. CDR1 SGHRS and CDR2 YFSETQ come from the germline V gene. The CDR3 totals 15 residues. Here the CDR3 reads CASSWTRASNSPLHF. The DNA of the CDR3 is TGCGCCAGCAGCTGGACCAGGGCCTCTAATTCACCCCTCCACTTT.

The V call is TRBV9, the J call TRBJ2-7; maybe TRBD1 (5 bases). Germline CDR1 is SGDLS and CDR2 is YYNGEE. V lost 0 bases and J lost 2, with 15 bases in between. The CDR3 totals 16 residues. The CDR3 region has the DNA TGTGCCAGCAGCGTAGCCTTGGGTGCGGACACCTACGAGCAGTACTTC. Residues: CASSVALGADTYEQYF.

This clonotype occurred a few times. This chain joins TRBV28 and TRBJ1-2; TRBD1 might be the D (6 bases). The CDR3 extends over 15 amino acids. Germline V CDR1 and CDR2: MDHEN, SYDVKM. The V and J ends lost 0 bases and 7 bases respectively, with 15 bases between them. The CDR3 loop reads CASSLWSRGRSGYTF. The CDR3 DNA sequence: TGTGCCAGCAGTTTATGGTCTAGGGGGAGGAGTGGCTACACCTTC.

Many counts were recorded for this clonotype. This rearrangement joins TRBV12-3 or TRBV12-4 to TRBJ1-5; D not certain. The ends were cut back, 4 bases at V and 13 bases at J, with 20 bases in the middle. The CDR3 runs 14 residues. This CDR3 reads CASSYGINSTPQHF. CDR3 nucleotides: TGTGCCAGCAGTTACGGGATAAACTCTACCCCGCAGCATTTT.

This clonotype was recorded many times. The chain carries TRBV11-3 and TRBJ2-1, with TRBD1 matching over 10 bases. V trimming: 5 bases; J trimming: 0 bases; junction bases outside the gene matches: 4. The CDR3 is 16 amino acids. Germline-derived CDR1 and CDR2 are SGHNT and YENEEA. The CDR3 sequence is CASSMGQGSSYNEQFF. Written as DNA, the CDR3 is TGTGCCAGCAGCATGGGACAGGGGAGCTCCTACAATGAGCAGTTCTTC.

This clonotype was recorded many times. This chain links TRBV6-4 with TRBJ2-7; the match to TRBD1 covers 7 bases. V shed 5 bases, J shed 6 bases, and the junction held 10 bases outside the gene matches. In germline, CDR1 is MRHNA, CDR2 SNTAGT. The CDR3 consists of 14 residues. For the CDR3, the DNA is TGTGCCAGCAGTCCCGACGGGACAGTCGGCGAGCAGTACTTC. This gives the protein CASSPDGTVGEQYF.

This clonotype was counted many times. The rearrangement links TRBV2 to TRBJ2-3, with D perhaps TRBD1 (6 bases). CDR3 length: 15 residues. The V gene's germline CDR1 is SNHLY and CDR2 FYNNEI. V dropped 2 bases and J dropped 3 bases, with 12 bases sitting between them. CDR3 in DNA: TGTGCCAGCAGTGAATCTACAGGGACGACAGATACGCAGTATTTT. Its translation: CASSESTGTTDTQYF. The whole variable domain, remainder taken from reference TRBV2 and TRBJ2-3, is EPEVTQTPSHQVTQMGQEVILRCVPISNHLYFYWYRQILGQKVEFLVSFYNNEISEKSEIFDDQFSVERPDGSNFTLKIRSTKLEDSAMYFCASSESTGTTDTQYFGPGTRLTVL.

The chain couples TRBV12-3 or TRBV12-4 to TRBJ2-1; 11 bases match TRBD2. The CDR3 has 15 residues. V trimming: 6 bases; J trimming: 7 bases; junction bases outside the gene matches: 8. CDR3: CASRLAGGPLNEQFF. CDR3 coding DNA: TGTGCCAGCAGGCTAGCGGGGGGCCCTTTGAATGAGCAGTTCTTC.

The chain has TRBV12-3 or TRBV12-4 and TRBJ2-3; D not resolved. The CDR3 is made up of 13 amino acids. The V gene lost 5 bases and the J gene lost 6 bases, with 12 bases spanning the gap. The CDR3 coding sequence is TGTGCCAGCAGTCTGAGCCCTGGCGATACGCAGTATTTT. Residues: CASSLSPGDTQYF.

This clonotype was found many times. CDR3 in amino acids: CASSPRTGYTDTQYF. The DNA of the CDR3 is TGTGCCAGCAGCCCGCGGACAGGGTACACAGATACGCAGTATTTT. The chain recombines TRBV2 with TRBJ2-3; the match to TRBD1 covers 8 bases. Trimming took 6 bases from V and 2 from J; bases not matched to a gene: 7. The CDR3 is 15 amino acids. In germline, CDR1 is SNHLY, CDR2 FYNNEI.

This clonotype has a handful of counts. The J gene is TRBJ2-6, the V gene TRBV7-3; TRBD2 matches at 7 bases. The J segment lost 2 bases and the V segment lost 3 bases, leaving 1 base of the junction unmatched. From germline, CDR1 is SGHTA and CDR2 FQGTGA. The CDR3 is 15 amino acids. The CDR3 DNA follows: TGTGCCAGCAGCTTTGCGGGGGCTGGGGCCAACGTCCTGACTTTC. Amino acids: CASSFAGAGANVLTF. Filled out from reference TRBV7-3 and TRBJ2-6, the complete variable domain reads GAGVSQTPSNKVTEKGKYVELRCDPISGHTALYWYRQSLGQGPEFLIYFQGTGAADDSGLPNDRFFAVRPEGSVSTLKIQRTERGDSAVYLCASSFAGAGANVLTFGAGSRLTVL.

The V and J genes are TRBV7-9 and TRBJ1-1; no firm D call. This CDR3 region has 14 residues. CDR1 and CDR2 (germline): SEHNR, FQNEAQ (reference sequence). The germline V and J ends were trimmed by 4 bases and 6 bases, with 15 bases remaining between them. The CDR3 is CASSYPGEGPEAFF. CDR3 coding DNA: TGTGCCAGCAGCTATCCCGGGGAGGGCCCTGAAGCTTTCTTT.

The gene calls are TRBV28 and TRBJ2-7; D possibly matches TRBD1 or TRBD2 (5 bases each). Trimming removed 6 bases at V and 3 bases at J, with 9 bases between. The CDR3 is 12 amino acids. The germline V gene has CDR1 MDHEN and CDR2 SYDVKM. The CDR3 loop is CASRGPLYEQYF. The CDR3 coding sequence is TGTGCCAGCAGGGGACCGCTCTACGAGCAGTACTTC. The full variable domain, with the rest looked up from reference TRBV28 and TRBJ2-7, is DVKVTQSSRYLVKRTGEKVFLECVQDMDHENMFWYRQDPGLGLRLIYFSYDVKMKEKGDIPEGYSVSREKKERFSLILESASTNQTSMYLCASRGPLYEQYFGPGTRLTVT.

J is TRBJ1-2 and V is TRBV28; D not resolved. V was clipped by 7 bases and J by 1 base, with 13 bases between them. The CDR3 is made up of 14 amino acids. Looked up from germline, CDR1 is MDHEN and CDR2 is SYDVKM. The CDR3 is CASNDPSSNYGYTF. CDR3 nucleotide sequence: TGTGCCAGCAATGACCCCAGCAGTAACTATGGCTACACCTTC.

V usage is TRBV20-1 and J usage is TRBJ1-4; possibly TRBD1 for D (5 bases). Germline-derived CDR1 and CDR2 are DFQATT and SNEGSKA (reference sequence). The V end lost 2 bases, the J end lost 7 bases, and 14 bases lay between the germline ends. The CDR3 runs 14 residues. The CDR3 region is CSARQGSVSEKLFF. The DNA of the CDR3 is TGCAGTGCTAGACAGGGTTCTGTAAGTGAAAAACTGTTTTTT.

Details on this clonotype: A far larger clone lies a single base away; this is likely a read error. The V and J genes are TRBV11-2 and TRBJ2-5; TRBD2 agrees at 11 bases. CDR1 and CDR2 from the germline V gene are SGHAT and FQNNGV. The CDR3 covers 17 residues. After removal of 5 bases from V and 11 bases from J, the junction contained 19 bases not matched to a gene. CDR3 DNA sequence: TGTGCCAGCAGCCCAACTTCCATAGCGGGGGGGTACAATGAGCAGTACTTC. Its protein product is CASSPTSIAGGYNEQYF. The whole variable domain, remainder taken from reference TRBV11-2 and TRBJ2-5, is EAGVAQSPRYKIIEKRQSVAFWCNPISGHATLYWYQQILGQGPKLLIQFQNNGVVDDSQLPKDRFSAERLKGVDSTLKIQPAKLEDSAVYLCASSPTSIAGGYNEQYFGPGTRLLVL.

This clonotype was counted a few times. The chain carries TRBV6-1 and TRBJ2-7, with D tentatively TRBD1 or TRBD2 (7 bases each). Trimming cost V 4 bases and J 0 bases, with 13 bases left between them. CDR1 and CDR2 (germline): MNHNS, SASEGT. There are 15 residues in the CDR3. The CDR3 DNA sequence: TGTGCCAGCAGTGGGGAGGGGGCGTACTCCTACGAGCAGTACTTC. It is translated as CASSGEGAYSYEQYF.

A word on this clonotype: A far larger clone is only one base removed, so a read error is likely. The chain carries TRBV2 and TRBJ2-7; 10 bases align to TRBD2. CDR1 SNHLY and CDR2 FYNNEI come from the germline V gene. This CDR3 spans 15 amino acids. Trimming took 3 bases from V and 7 from J; bases not matched to a gene: 9. In DNA form, the CDR3 reads TGTGCCAGCAGTGAGGAAGCGGGGGGGCGCAATGAGCAGTACTTC. This translates into CASSEEAGGRNEQYF.